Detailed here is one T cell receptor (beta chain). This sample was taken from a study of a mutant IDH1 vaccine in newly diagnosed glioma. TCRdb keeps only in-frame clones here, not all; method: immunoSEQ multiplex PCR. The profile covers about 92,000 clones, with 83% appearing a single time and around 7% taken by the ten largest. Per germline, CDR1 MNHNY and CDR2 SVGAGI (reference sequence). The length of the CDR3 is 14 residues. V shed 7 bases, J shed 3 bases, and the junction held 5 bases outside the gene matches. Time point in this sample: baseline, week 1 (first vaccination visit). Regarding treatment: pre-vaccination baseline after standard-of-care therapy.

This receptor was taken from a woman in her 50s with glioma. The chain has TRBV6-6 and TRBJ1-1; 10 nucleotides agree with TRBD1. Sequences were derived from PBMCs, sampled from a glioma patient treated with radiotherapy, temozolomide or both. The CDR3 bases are TGTGCCAGCACCGCGGGACAGGGGTACACTGAAGCTTTCTTT. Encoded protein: CASTAGQGYTEAFF.